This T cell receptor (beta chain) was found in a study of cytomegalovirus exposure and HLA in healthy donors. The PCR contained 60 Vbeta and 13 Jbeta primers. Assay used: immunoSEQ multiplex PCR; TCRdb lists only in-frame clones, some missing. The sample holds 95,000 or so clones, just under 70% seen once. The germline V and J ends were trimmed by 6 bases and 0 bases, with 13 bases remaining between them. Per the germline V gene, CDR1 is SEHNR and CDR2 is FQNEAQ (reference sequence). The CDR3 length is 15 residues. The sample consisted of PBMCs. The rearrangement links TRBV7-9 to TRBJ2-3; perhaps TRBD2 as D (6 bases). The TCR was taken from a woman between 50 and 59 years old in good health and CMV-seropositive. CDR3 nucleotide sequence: TGTGCCAGCAGTCCACACAGCGGGAGCACAGATACGCAGTATTTT. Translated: CASSPHSGSTDTQYF.